These T cell receptor beta chains were read from a single sample in a study of T cell responses to AZD1222 COVID-19 vaccine. The data were produced by immunoSEQ multiplex PCR, yet TCRdb's version contains in-frame clones alone and is incomplete. Counted here are some 130,000 clones, about 93% occurring once; the ten biggest clones make up 5.4%. Sequencing used peripheral blood, obtained on day 0 of AZD1222 vaccination. These receptor sequences come from an adult in good health. CDR3s include the opening cysteine and the closing phenylalanine or tryptophan. The D gene is left open where the match is weak. Not every row has a clone size; where given, it reads once, few, many or a size class.

.	TRBV24-1	.	TRBJ2-1	CATRAEGSNEQFF	TGTGCCACCCGGGCGGAGGGGAGCAATGAGCAGTTCTTC
.	TRBV14	.	TRBJ2-1	CASSQDRNNEQFF	TGTGCCAGCAGCCAAGATAGGAACAATGAGCAGTTCTTC
.	TRBV12-3/TRBV12-4	.	TRBJ2-7	CASSPVGPYEQYF	TGTGCCAGCAGTCCCGTAGGGCCCTACGAGCAGTACTTC
.	TRBV6-6	.	TRBJ2-3	CASSYGLHGRPDTQYF	TGTGCCAGCAGTTACGGGCTGCACGGCAGGCCAGATACGCAGTATTTT
.	TRBV30	TRBD1	TRBJ1-6	CAWRGERTGPSPLHF	TGTGCCTGGAGGGGAGAACGGACAGGCCCTTCACCCCTCCACTTT
few	TRBV7-8	.	TRBJ1-4	CASSLAGGRDVEKLFF	TGTGCCAGCAGCTTAGCTGGGGGCAGGGACGTTGAAAAACTGTTTTTT
.	TRBV11-2	.	TRBJ2-5	CASSLNQGPKTQYF	TGTGCCAGCAGCTTAAATCAGGGTCCGAAGACCCAGTACTTC
.	TRBV5-5	.	TRBJ1-1	CASSLEGEVGAFF	TGTGCCAGCAGCTTGGAAGGGGAAGTAGGAGCTTTCTTT
.	TRBV5-1	.	TRBJ1-4	CASSFQTANEKLFF	TGCGCCAGCAGCTTCCAGACAGCGAATGAAAAACTGTTTTTT
.	TRBV28	.	TRBJ1-1	CASRIETVLNTEAFF	TGTGCCAGCAGGATCGAAACAGTTCTGAACACTGAAGCTTTCTTT
.	TRBV9	.	TRBJ2-3	CASSVEETSTDTQYF	TGTGCCAGCAGCGTAGAGGAAACTAGCACAGATACGCAGTATTTT
.	TRBV5-1	TRBD1	TRBJ1-5	CASSAGTAQPQHF	TGCGCCAGCAGCGCCGGGACAGCTCAGCCCCAGCATTTT
.	TRBV11-2	.	TRBJ1-3	CASSYTGTWDGNTIYF	TGTGCCAGCAGCTATACAGGAACCTGGGACGGAAACACCATATATTTT
.	TRBV15	TRBD2	TRBJ2-7	CATSRVGGGAPYEQYF	TGTGCCACCAGCAGAGTAGGCGGGGGGGCCCCGTACGAGCAGTACTTC
.	TRBV7-8	TRBD1	TRBJ1-3	CASSLGRQGSGGNTIYF	TGTGCCAGCAGCTTAGGGCGACAGGGTTCGGGGGGAAACACCATATATTTT
.	TRBV30	.	TRBJ2-6	CAWGPGANVLTF	TGTGCCTGGGGACCTGGGGCCAACGTCCTGACTTTC
.	TRBV28	TRBD1	TRBJ1-3	CASSRDRVGNTIYF	TGTGCCAGCAGTCGGGACAGGGTGGGCAACACCATATATTTT
once	TRBV7-9	.	TRBJ1-2	CASSSMVCGGYTF	TGTGCCAGCAGCTCGATGGTATGTGGAGGCTACACCTTC
.	TRBV30	TRBD2	TRBJ2-5	CAWSVGLAGLQETQYF	TGTGCCTGGAGTGTGGGTCTAGCGGGACTTCAAGAGACCCAGTACTTC
.	TRBV6-6	TRBD1	TRBJ1-2	CASSYNTGEANYGYTF	TGTGCCAGCAGTTACAACACAGGGGAAGCTAACTATGGCTACACCTTC
.	TRBV27	.	TRBJ1-1	CASSGQEQIRFENTEAFF	TGTGCCAGCAGTGGGCAGGAGCAGATCCGTTTTGAGAACACTGAAGCTTTCTTT